This T cell receptor (beta chain) was recorded in a study of shared clonotypes between healthy human individuals. Whole-study findings and limits: Clonotypes not shared had lower generation probabilities than those common to all four donors. Donors were few, which limited the genetic and exposure-history diversity represented.

Points on this clone: Its antigen remains unknown.

V was trimmed by 0 bases and J by 9 bases, leaving 13 bases between them. The CDR3 runs 14 residues. Germline V gene sequence: CDR1 SGDLS, CDR2 YYNGEE. Naive CD8 cells lacked CD45RO, underwent positive selection for CCR7 and left out terminally differentiated effector memory CD45RA+ cells. Generated by immunoSEQ multiplex PCR, the TCRdb table keeps only in-frame clones and is missing some. The sample contains about 700,000 clones, around 90% of which appear only once. The chain joins TRBV9 to TRBJ1-5; possible D gene TRBD1, 6 bases. This clonotype originated in a man between 25 and 39 years old in good health. The sample taken for sequencing was naive CD8+ T cells sorted from blood. The CDR3, as DNA: TGTGCCAGCAGCGTAGCTGGGGGCACTGGGCCCCAGCATTTT. Translation gives CASSVAGGTGPQHF.